This T cell receptor (beta chain) was captured by sequencing in a study of CD8+CD57+ T cells in acquired aplastic anemia. Study as a whole: Sorted CD4+ and CD8+ cells gave a mean 3.2 ug DNA, range roughly 0.2 to 27.4 ug.

Study-level points and caveats: For CD8+ Simpson's diversity, patients and controls showed no significant difference.

Sequenced patients had shown CD8+CD57+ cell expansion by flow cytometry. None of the patients had been given any therapy when their blood was sampled. Profiling that covered TCR beta VDJ and CDR3 relied on genomic DNA as its template. In TCRdb, the reads were re-called with MiXCR into one record per CDR3 protein. The sample holds some 150,000 distinct CDR3 sequences, over 70% seen once. The junction had 4 bases not matched to a gene; V was cut back by 5 bases and J by 1 base. The CDR3 covers 14 residues. CDR1 is SGHVS and CDR2 is FQNEAQ in the germline V gene. This clonotype was seen only a few times. What it recognizes is unknown.

The chain uses TRBV7-8 and TRBJ1-2; 7 positions agree with TRBD1. Sample: sorted CD4+, CD8+, or CD8+CD57+ T cells (not recorded which) from PBMCs. This clonotype was sampled from a human donor with aplastic anemia. This CDR3 is CASSDRDSNYGYTF. The CDR3 bases are TGTGCCAGCAGCGATAGGGACAGTAACTATGGCTACACCTTC. The full variable domain, its missing parts supplied by reference TRBV7-8 and TRBJ1-2, is GAGVSQSPRYKVAKRGQDVALRCDPISGHVSLFWYQQALGQGPEFLTYFQNEAQLDKSGLPSDRFFAERPEGSVSTLKIQRTQQEDSAVYLCASSDRDSNYGYTFGSGTRLTVV.